These 20 T cell receptor beta chains share one sample of origin, sequenced in a study of blood T cell repertoires in COVID-19. Method: immunoSEQ multiplex PCR; TCRdb's copy keeps in-frame clones and lacks some. The sample shows about 180,000 clones, 86% of them seen only once. The sequencing sample was made of PBMCs or T cells enriched from blood (not recorded which). Receptor source: a woman younger than 45 who had recovered from COVID-19.

The rearrangement links TRBV25-1 to TRBJ1-1; the D gene is possibly TRBD1 (5 bases). From germline, CDR1 is MGHDK and CDR2 SYGVNS. The CDR3 has 17 amino acids. V was cut by 0 bases and J by 0 bases, with 14 bases left in between. The CDR3 sequence is CASSEYGPRGMNTEAFF. The CDR3 coding sequence is TGTGCCAGCAGTGAATATGGTCCAAGGGGTATGAACACTGAAGCTTTCTTT.

This rearrangement joins TRBV11-3 to TRBJ1-1, with TRBD1 as a possible D gene (6 bases). The germline V and J ends were trimmed by 3 bases and 3 bases, with 17 bases remaining between them. The germline CDR1 and CDR2 sequences are SGHNT and YENEEA. This CDR3 spans 16 amino acids. CDR3 nucleotides: TGTGCCAGCAGCTTTTGTACAGGGACAAAGGACACTGAAGCTTTCTTT. This sequence encodes CASSFCTGTKDTEAFF.

This chain joins TRBV6-6 and TRBJ2-1; 9 bases line up with TRBD1. After removal of 6 bases from V and 5 bases from J, the junction contained 11 bases not matched to a gene. This CDR3 has 16 amino acids. The germline gives CDR1 MNHNY, CDR2 SVGAGI (reference sequence). CDR3 DNA sequence: TGTGCCAGCAGGGAGTGGGGGACAGGGCGCAACAATGAGCAGTTCTTC. Its translation: CASREWGTGRNNEQFF.

The genes are TRBV3-1 (or the pseudogene TRBV3-2) and TRBJ2-4, with a tentative D call TRBD1 (6 bases). This CDR3 comprises 15 residues. V was trimmed by 4 bases and J by 5 bases, leaving 15 bases between them. Germline CDR1 and CDR2: LGHDT and YNNKEL (reference sequence). CDR3 DNA sequence: TGTGCCAGCAGCCCACCCTCAGGGGCCCAAAACATTCAGTACTTC. Protein product: CASSPPSGAQNIQYF.

This sequence joins TRBV6-4 and TRBJ2-1; 14 bases agree with TRBD2. Germline-derived CDR1 and CDR2 are MRHNA and SNTAGT. Trimming cost V 6 bases and J 2 bases; bases outside gene matches: 15. This CDR3 has 20 residues. In DNA, the CDR3 is TGTGCCAGCAGCCGCGCCATGGGGACTAGCGGGAGTAAACCCTACAATGAGCAGTTCTTC. This sequence encodes CASSRAMGTSGSKPYNEQFF.

This clone has more than one count but fewer than ten. The gene calls are TRBV21-1 and TRBJ2-1; the tabulated D call, TRBD2, remains unverified against the DNA. TRBV21-1 is shown as a pseudogene. The CDR3 is made up of 12 amino acids. This CDR3 is CASTSGRYEQFF. CDR3 nucleotides: TGTGCCAGCACTAGCGGGAGATATGAGCAGTTCTTC.

In its sample, this clone was seen once. The chain has TRBV5-8 and TRBJ1-2, with 8 positions matching TRBD1. This CDR3 contains 15 residues. V lost 2 bases to trimming and J lost 4 bases; unmatched junction nucleotides: 7. The germline V gene has CDR1 SGHTS and CDR2 YDEGEE. In DNA form, the CDR3 reads TGTGCCAGCAGCTTTCGGACAGGGAGTATCTATGGCTACACCTTC. Its protein is CASSFRTGSIYGYTF.

The gene calls are TRBV7-9 and TRBJ2-3, with 7 bases fitting TRBD1. Germline V gene lookup returns CDR1 SEHNR and CDR2 FQNEAQ (reference sequence). CDR3 length: 12 residues. Trimming at V came to 7 bases and at J to 4 bases, leaving 2 bases not matched to a gene. In DNA form, the CDR3 reads TGTGCCAGCAACAGGGGCCCAGATACGCAGTATTTT. Encoded protein: CASNRGPDTQYF.

The chain links TRBV7-8 to TRBJ2-1; 8 bases are shared with TRBD2. The V gene's germline CDR1 is SGHVS and CDR2 FQNEAQ. The CDR3 runs 13 residues. The ends lost 7 bases at V and 7 bases at J; junction bases unmatched: 6. The CDR3 DNA follows: TGTGCCAGCACCCCCGGGGGGGGGAATGAGCAGTTCTTC. Residues: CASTPGGGNEQFF.

CDR3 bases: TGTGCCAGCAGTTTGGTCATCAACTCATACGAGCAGTACTTC. Amino acids: CASSLVINSYEQYF. J is TRBJ2-7 and V is TRBV28; D is undetermined. The ends were cut back, 3 bases at V and 4 bases at J, with 13 bases in the middle. This CDR3 contains 14 residues. Germline V CDR1 and CDR2: MDHEN, SYDVKM.

The V and J genes are TRBV30 and TRBJ2-7; possible D gene TRBD1, 6 bases. Deletions cut 4 bases from V and 4 bases from J, with 11 bases between. The CDR3 is 12 residues long. CDR1 is GTSNPN and CDR2 is SVGIG in the germline V gene (reference sequence). CDR3 region: CAWNGQQYEQYF. CDR3 DNA sequence: TGTGCCTGGAACGGACAGCAATACGAGCAGTACTTC.

V gene TRBV2 combines with J gene TRBJ2-5; TRBD1 matches 11 bases. CDR3 length: 15 amino acids. The germline V gene has CDR1 SNHLY and CDR2 FYNNEI. J gave up 5 bases and V 5 bases, and 7 bases lay outside the gene matches. This chain's CDR3 is CASSPDRGRWETQYF. DNA for the CDR3: TGTGCCAGCAGTCCGGACAGGGGGCGCTGGGAGACCCAGTACTTC.

The chain couples TRBV5-5 to TRBJ2-3, with 16 bases matching TRBD2. V gave up 6 bases and J gave up 4 bases; unmatched junction bases: 2. This CDR3 has 15 amino acids. Per the germline V gene, CDR1 is SGHKS and CDR2 is YYEKEE (reference sequence). The CDR3 here is CASTGTSGRADTQYF. For the CDR3, the DNA is TGTGCCAGCACAGGGACTAGCGGGAGGGCAGATACGCAGTATTTT.

V gene TRBV19 combines with J gene TRBJ1-3, with 9 bases that match TRBD1. The CDR3 covers 14 residues. The V gene's germline CDR1 is LNHDA and CDR2 SQIVND (reference sequence). The J segment lost 2 bases and the V segment lost 7 bases, leaving 3 bases of the junction unmatched. As DNA, the CDR3 is TGTGCCAGTACCCGGACAGGGGCTGGAAACACCATATATTTT. This gives the protein CASTRTGAGNTIYF.

The chain uses TRBV7-8 and TRBJ2-5, with D unclear. Germline CDR1 is SGHVS and CDR2 is FQNEAQ. The CDR3 is made up of 13 amino acids. V gave up 3 bases and J gave up 2 bases, with 7 bases separating them. As DNA, the CDR3 is TGTGCCAGCAGCTTCGGTTTACAAGAGACCCAGTACTTC. Amino acids: CASSFGLQETQYF.

The V and J genes are TRBV27 and TRBJ1-1, with 7 bases fitting TRBD1. The CDR3 length is 15 residues. CDR1 is MNHEY, CDR2 SMNVEV, per germline (reference sequence). V lost 2 bases, J lost 3 bases, and 6 bases stayed unmatched. CDR3 in amino acids: CASSLSPGGYTEAFF. The CDR3 DNA reads as TGTGCCAGCAGTTTAAGTCCAGGGGGTTACACTGAAGCTTTCTTT.

This chain uses TRBV12-3 or TRBV12-4 with TRBJ1-2; tentatively, D is TRBD1 (5 bases). There are 12 residues in the CDR3. Trimming cost V 3 bases and J 8 bases, with 10 bases left between them. CDR3 sequence reads: CASSLEGRGYTF. In nucleotides, the CDR3 is TGTGCCAGCAGTTTGGAGGGACGGGGCTACACCTTC.

In this sample, this clone turned up once. The J gene is TRBJ2-7, the V gene TRBV6-6, with 11 bases aligning to TRBD2. CDR3 length: 17 residues. V shed 5 bases, J shed 1 base, and the junction held 10 bases outside the gene matches. From germline, CDR1 is MNHNY and CDR2 SVGAGI (reference sequence). As DNA, the CDR3 is TGTGCCAGCAGTCCGGGACTAGCGGTCAAAAAATCCTACGAGCAGTACTTC. It yields the protein CASSPGLAVKKSYEQYF.

The chain has TRBV19 and TRBJ2-2; TRBD2 matches 8 bases. With V trimmed by 10 bases and J by 0 bases, 4 bases remained unmatched. Germline V gives CDR1 LNHDA, CDR2 SQIVND (reference sequence). The CDR3 is 14 amino acids. DNA for the CDR3: TGTGCCACTACTAGCGGTTCGAACACCGGGGAGCTGTTTTTT. Translating gives CATTSGSNTGELFF.

This clone has only a few counts. A junction boundary mismatches the germline segment, possibly from a read error. The rearrangement links TRBV6-5 to TRBJ1-1; TRBD1 matches at 7 bases. Germline assignment: CDR1 MNHEY and CDR2 SVGAGI. The CDR3 totals 10 residues. DNA for the CDR3: TGCGCCACAGGGGTGGGTGAAGCTTTCTTT. It codes for CATGVGEAFF.